Listed below are T cell receptor beta chains from one sample, sequenced in a study of T cells in pancreatic ductal adenocarcinoma. Sequencing was performed with immunoSEQ multiplex PCR; in TCRdb, only in-frame clones are kept and a portion is missing. The sample includes under 15,000 clones, about nine tenths of them seen just once. The sequenced sample consisted of PBMCs. The receptor set was obtained from a human donor with pancreatic ductal adenocarcinoma. CDR3s leave out the opening cysteine and the closing phenylalanine or tryptophan.

cdr3_aa	v_call	j_call
ASSYEYARLTEAF	TRBV6-6	TRBJ1-1
ASSAQVNTEAF	TRBV7-9	TRBJ1-1
ASSASPGQGRGNGYT	TRBV9	TRBJ1-2
AISTDSYEQY	TRBV10-3	TRBJ2-7
ASSRRDWSYEQY	TRBV7-2	TRBJ2-7
ASSLGTSGRRLSTGELF	TRBV7-3	TRBJ2-2
ASRGYTGNEQF	TRBV27	TRBJ2-1
ASSEAGQGASSTEAF	TRBV2	TRBJ1-1
ASSQLGIQGTQY	TRBV4-2	TRBJ2-5
ASSFDSLLRELF	TRBV7-9	TRBJ2-2
ASSNYEQF	TRBV28	TRBJ2-1
ASGGAGTQY	TRBV19	TRBJ2-3
ASRPADGSYGYT	TRBV28	TRBJ1-2
ASRGQVSTDTQY	TRBV27	TRBJ2-3
ATRPAFQETQY	TRBV28	TRBJ2-5
ASSPEQGVIYEQY	TRBV14	TRBJ2-7
ASSESVGQPQH	TRBV10-1	TRBJ1-5
ASSHRAADTQY	TRBV7-6	TRBJ2-3
ASSRTVAYEQY	TRBV7-9	TRBJ2-7
AWTQGFRETQY	TRBV30	TRBJ2-5
ASSLVNGEGAEAF	TRBV11-2	TRBJ1-1
ASSSPIGRDYEQY	TRBV7-9	TRBJ2-7
ASSLVDSNLYEQY	TRBV27	TRBJ2-7
ASARGRGNGFSYNEQF	TRBV11-3	TRBJ2-1
ASSFWGGPNNEQF	TRBV11-2	TRBJ2-1
ASQGSSYNEQF	TRBV2	TRBJ2-1
ASSRTLAAAAY	TRBV4-1	TRBJ2-7
SARASSEQF	TRBV20-1	TRBJ2-1
SVEDTGTGLTLGTGELF	TRBV29-1	TRBJ2-2
ASSSTGQGSEKLF	TRBV6-1	TRBJ1-4
ASSSGGDGYT	TRBV10-3	TRBJ1-2
ASSMGRIQY	TRBV19	TRBJ2-4
ASSRGLAGTDTQY	TRBV27	TRBJ2-3
ASLPGQGWSTEAF	TRBV6-1	TRBJ1-1
ASSQREGRGETQY	TRBV16	TRBJ2-5
ASSDSSRTGELF	TRBV6-4	TRBJ2-2
ASSPTVLVYGYT	TRBV7-2	TRBJ1-2
ASSFTDTQY	TRBV7-8	TRBJ2-3
ASSRDLTDTQY	TRBV6-5	TRBJ2-3
ASRGGHTDTQY	TRBV5-1	TRBJ2-3
ASSQVMGLAGGRSYNEQF	TRBV14	TRBJ2-1
ASSQESGRGNTEAF	TRBV4-2	TRBJ1-1
ASSVGGGADTQY	TRBV9	TRBJ2-3
ASSLGTVNSPLH	TRBV11-2	TRBJ1-6
ASTPGTNSPLH	TRBV9	TRBJ1-6
ASSFGTQAPQETQY	TRBV7-6	TRBJ2-5